The 24 T cell receptor beta chains below were found in one sample sequenced in a study of T cell repertoires in cytomegalovirus infection. TCRdb ran MiXCR on the reads and lists one entry per CDR3 protein. The sample includes around 750,000 distinct CDR3 sequences, 32% seen only once; the top ten take around 12%. No antigen is known for these receptors. Sequencing used cultured CD8+ T cells from PBMCs, obtained from culture after CMV antigen stimulation. These receptor sequences come from a human donor in good health (CMV status not recorded). Some clones in this sample may be carry-over from other donors' samples.

This clonotype was seen ten or more times. This sequence joins TRBV7-8 and TRBJ1-1; TRBD1 agrees at 11 bases. The CDR3 sequence is 15 residues long. Germline V CDR1 and CDR2: SGHVS, FQNEAQ. Trimming took 5 bases from V and 4 from J; bases not matched to a gene: 6. CDR3 nucleotide sequence: TGTGCCAGCAGCCCTGGACAGGGGGCGAGCACTGAAGCTTTCTTT. Translation gives CASSPGQGASTEAFF. The full variable domain, with the rest looked up from reference TRBV7-8 and TRBJ1-1, is GAGVSQSPRYKVAKRGQDVALRCDPISGHVSLFWYQQALGQGPEFLTYFQNEAQLDKSGLPSDRFFAERPEGSVSTLKIQRTQQEDSAVYLCASSPGQGASTEAFFGQGTRLTVV.

The rearrangement uses TRBV29-1 and TRBJ1-1, with D perhaps matching TRBD1 (5 bases). The V end lost 7 bases, the J end lost 0 bases, and 18 bases lay between the germline ends. Germline V gives CDR1 SQVTM, CDR2 ANQGSEA. The CDR3 extends over 15 amino acids. CDR3 residues: CSGDPTAAMNTEAFF. DNA for the CDR3: TGCAGCGGTGACCCGACAGCAGCGATGAACACTGAAGCTTTCTTT.

Concerning this clonotype: A much larger clone differs by one base, so this may be a read error. The rearrangement links TRBV7-9 to TRBJ2-2; D might be TRBD2 (5 bases). Germline V CDR1 and CDR2: SEHNR, FQNEAQ (reference sequence). The CDR3 length is 14 residues. V gave up 7 bases and J gave up 2 bases, with 11 bases separating them. CDR3 amino acids: CASNSSGNTGELFF. CDR3 nucleotides: TGTGCCAGCAACTCGAGCGGAAACACCGGGGAGCTGTTTTTT.

This clonotype was detected only a few times. The chain joins TRBV7-2 to TRBJ1-2; TRBD1 aligns across 7 bases. The V gene end was trimmed by 5 bases and the J gene end by 6 bases; junction bases not matched to a gene: 12. Germline CDR1 is SGHTA and CDR2 is FQGNSA. The CDR3 extends over 15 amino acids. The CDR3 region has the DNA TGTGCCAGCAGCCCCCCGGGGGAGGGGGCGAATGGCTACACCTTC. Translated: CASSPPGEGANGYTF.

This clonotype was observed at least ten times. The V call is TRBV7-2, the J call TRBJ2-1, with 7 bases that match TRBD1. V gave up 5 bases and J gave up 9 bases; unmatched junction bases: 13. The CDR3 has 15 amino acids. Germline V gives CDR1 SGHTA, CDR2 FQGNSA. DNA for the CDR3: TGTGCCAGCAGCCAATGGGACAGTAACTCGGGTGAGCAGTTCTTC. Its translation: CASSQWDSNSGEQFF.

In its sample, this clonotype was seen a few times. CDR3 nucleotide sequence: TGTGCCAGCAGTGAAGTCCCTACGGTAGGCTTTGACAGGACACCCCTCCACTTT. Amino acids: CASSEVPTVGFDRTPLHF. The V call is TRBV6-1, the J call TRBJ1-6; tentative D call: TRBD1 (6 bases). Trimming stripped 1 base from V and 11 bases from J, with 24 bases between. This CDR3 comprises 18 residues. CDR1 and CDR2 from the germline V gene are MNHNS and SASEGT.

This clonotype was detected only a few times. This chain joins TRBV6-2 or TRBV6-3 and TRBJ2-2, with D unresolved. Germline CDR1 MNHEY, CDR2 SVGEGT. This CDR3 contains 11 residues. Between the trimmed V and J ends, which lost 6 bases and 7 bases, there was a span of 6 bases. The CDR3 loop is CASRGHGELFF. CDR3 nucleotide sequence: TGTGCCAGCAGGGGCCACGGGGAGCTGTTTTTT.

A word on this clonotype: This may be a read error, as it is one base from a much larger clone. The V call is TRBV6-1, the J call TRBJ1-1; 8 nucleotides match TRBD1. CDR3 length: 13 amino acids. The J segment lost 1 base and the V segment lost 11 bases, leaving 6 bases of the junction unmatched. Germline-derived CDR1 and CDR2 are MNHNS and SASEGT. CDR3 nucleotides: TGTGCCGGGGAGACAGGGGCGAACACTGAAGCTTTCTTT. As protein: CAGETGANTEAFF.

This clonotype was seen a handful of times. The V and J genes are TRBV7-9 and TRBJ1-5; weak D call: TRBD1 (6 bases). Germline V gives CDR1 SEHNR, CDR2 FQNEAQ (reference sequence). The V end was cut by 5 bases, the J end by 6 bases, with 14 bases between. CDR3 size: 14 residues. DNA for the CDR3: TGTGCCAGCAGCCAGGGTGGGGGCAGTCAGCCCCAGCATTTT. This translates into CASSQGGGSQPQHF.

The V gene is TRBV7-3, the J gene TRBJ2-3, with TRBD1 matching over 9 bases. V shed 4 bases, J shed 3 bases, and the junction held 5 bases outside the gene matches. Germline CDR1 is SGHTA and CDR2 is FQGTGA. The CDR3 runs to 15 residues. CDR3 in DNA: TGTGCCAGCAGCTCCTGGACAGGGGAAACAGATACGCAGTATTTT. Translation gives CASSSWTGETDTQYF.

The chain combines TRBV3-1 with TRBJ2-5, with TRBD2 identical over 8 bases. The CDR3 totals 18 residues. Per the germline V gene, CDR1 is LGHDT and CDR2 is YNNKEL (reference sequence). After removal of 2 bases from V and 2 bases from J, the junction contained 13 bases not matched to a gene. The CDR3 loop is CASSQKGIAGFLQETQYF. The CDR3 region has the DNA TGTGCCAGCAGCCAAAAGGGGATAGCGGGGTTCCTGCAAGAGACCCAGTACTTC.

The rearrangement joins TRBV6-2 or TRBV6-3 to TRBJ2-5; 8 bases line up with TRBD1. The CDR3 spans 15 residues. Germline CDR1 is MNHEY and CDR2 is SVGEGT. Trimming took 5 bases from V and 5 from J; bases not matched to a gene: 10. The CDR3 reads CASSTGQGFMETQYF. The DNA for the CDR3 is TGTGCCAGCAGTACCGGACAGGGTTTCATGGAGACCCAGTACTTC.

This clonotype came up a few times. The V and J genes are TRBV12-3 or TRBV12-4 and TRBJ2-1; TRBD1 agrees at 11 bases. The CDR3 has 13 amino acids. J gave up 9 bases and V 8 bases, and 6 bases lay outside the gene matches. The CDR3 is CASGQGAVGEQFF. The CDR3 coding sequence is TGTGCCAGCGGACAGGGGGCGGTGGGTGAGCAGTTCTTC.

The V gene is TRBV12-3 or TRBV12-4, the J gene TRBJ1-2, with D unclear. Trimming cost V 2 bases and J 7 bases, with 11 bases left between them. The CDR3 consists of 13 residues. The CDR3 bases are TGTGCCAGCAGTTTAAACTGTCGATGTGGCTACACCTTC. Translating it yields CASSLNCRCGYTF.

The chain uses TRBV12-5 and TRBJ2-5; D could derive from TRBD1 or TRBD2 (5 bases each). The CDR3 loop spans 16 amino acids. V lost 4 bases to trimming and J lost 4 bases, with 19 bases between them. The germline CDR1 and CDR2 sequences are LGHNT and FRNRAP. CDR3: CASGWGPGDVPETQYF. The DNA for the CDR3 is TGTGCTAGTGGTTGGGGCCCTGGGGACGTCCCAGAGACCCAGTACTTC.

The V call is TRBV12-3 or TRBV12-4, the J call TRBJ1-3, with 7 bases fitting TRBD1. Trimming removed 5 bases from V and 4 bases from J; junction bases left unmatched: 8. The CDR3 has 15 residues. CDR3 sequence: CASSVDREEGNTIYF. The CDR3 DNA sequence: TGTGCCAGCAGTGTAGACAGGGAGGAAGGAAACACCATATATTTT.

The J gene is TRBJ2-7, the V gene TRBV10-3, with D tentatively TRBD2 (5 bases). The CDR3 extends over 13 amino acids. The germline V gene has CDR1 ENHRY and CDR2 SYGVKD. V dropped 0 bases and J dropped 7 bases, with 10 bases sitting between them. The CDR3, as DNA: TGTGCCATCAGTGAGTCAGGTGGAGGAGAGCAGTACTTC. Its protein is CAISESGGGEQYF.

This chain joins TRBV9 and TRBJ2-1; D perhaps matches TRBD2 (5 bases). The CDR3 runs 15 residues. Per germline, CDR1 SGDLS and CDR2 YYNGEE. V was cut by 1 base and J by 3 bases, with 11 bases left in between. The chain's CDR3 is CASSVRGQIYNEQFF. CDR3 DNA: TGTGCCAGCAGCGTACGGGGTCAGATCTACAATGAGCAGTTCTTC.

This clonotype was counted a few times. V gene TRBV12-3 or TRBV12-4 combines with J gene TRBJ2-2; 9 nucleotides line up with TRBD1. After removal of 11 bases from V and 7 bases from J, the junction contained 11 bases not matched to a gene. This CDR3 comprises 14 residues. The chain's CDR3 is CACTGTGLGGELFF. The CDR3 region has the DNA TGTGCCTGTACCGGGACAGGGTTGGGCGGGGAGCTGTTTTTT.

This clonotype appeared many times. This chain joins TRBV7-9 and TRBJ2-5; possibly TRBD1 or TRBD2 for D (6 bases each). The CDR3 length is 13 residues. Germline V gene lookup returns CDR1 SEHNR and CDR2 FQNEAQ (reference sequence). Trimming removed 7 bases at V and 5 bases at J, with 14 bases between. Here the CDR3 reads CASTPRGRETQYF. The CDR3 bases are TGTGCCAGCACCCCCCGGGGGCGTGAGACCCAGTACTTC. The variable domain in full, completed from reference TRBV7-9 and TRBJ2-5, reads DTGVSQNPRHKITKRGQNVTFRCDPISEHNRLYWYRQTLGQGPEFLTYFQNEAQLEKSRLLSDRFSAERPKGSFSTLEIQRTEQGDSAMYLCASTPRGRETQYFGPGTRLLVL.

This clonotype turned up a few times. The gene calls are TRBV4-1 and TRBJ2-1; D is unclear. Between the trimmed V and J ends, which lost 0 bases and 7 bases, there was a span of 10 bases. Looked up from germline, CDR1 is MGHRA and CDR2 is YSYEKL. The CDR3 has 14 amino acids. The CDR3 nucleotides read TGCGCCAGCAGCCAAGAAGGTGGTTTGAATGAGCAGTTCTTC. It encodes CASSQEGGLNEQFF.

This clonotype was counted only a few times. The chain has TRBV6-1 and TRBJ2-5; 10 nucleotides line up with TRBD2. V trimming: 3 bases; J trimming: 4 bases; junction bases outside the gene matches: 5. Germline assignment: CDR1 MNHNS and CDR2 SASEGT. The CDR3 has 15 residues. Written as DNA, the CDR3 is TGTGCCAGCAGTGATGGAGCGGGGGGGCCAGAGACCCAGTACTTC. It translates to CASSDGAGGPETQYF.

A few counts support this clonotype. This chain joins TRBV27 and TRBJ2-7; D gene ambiguous. Germline V lookup: CDR1 MNHEY, CDR2 SMNVEV (reference sequence). The CDR3 runs to 13 residues. Trimming took off 4 bases at V and 3 bases at J, with 10 bases between the two ends. In DNA, the CDR3 is TGTGCCAGCAGTTCCGGGTCCTTCTACGAGCAGTACTTC. This encodes CASSSGSFYEQYF.

This clonotype was seen a single time. The chain carries TRBV6-1 and TRBJ2-3; TRBD1 matches at 7 bases. The CDR3 runs 16 residues. Germline V gives CDR1 MNHNS, CDR2 SASEGT. The V and J ends lost 7 bases and 0 bases, in that order; junction bases with no gene match: 10. CDR3 sequence (DNA): TGTGCCAGCATCCAATTTCCAGGGGGTAGCACAGATACGCAGTATTTT. Residues: CASIQFPGGSTDTQYF.